The clone carrying this TCR beta chain occurred a few times. Repertoires were generated with immunoSEQ multiplex PCR, while TCRdb's copy carries only in-frame clones and drops some. The sample carries around 100,000 clones, roughly two thirds recorded once. The sample comes from a study of blood T cell repertoires in COVID-19. Study in general: T cells, B-cell-depleted T cells, or PBMCs supplied cDNA or gDNA.

The junction had 8 bases not matched to a gene; V was cut back by 2 bases and J by 12 bases. Germline V lookup: CDR1 MNHEY, CDR2 SVGEGT. The CDR3 is 13 amino acids. The receptor's source is a man aged 80 or over with acute or convalescent COVID-19. Specimen: peripheral blood. The J gene is TRBJ1-2, the V gene TRBV6-2 or TRBV6-3; 8 bases are shared with TRBD1. The CDR3 DNA reads TGTGCCAGCAGTTACACCGAGACAGGGGCGCACACCTTC. Its protein is CASSYTETGAHTF.